These 9 T cell receptor beta chains came from one sample sequenced in a study of cytomegalovirus exposure and HLA in healthy donors. Primers: 60 Vbeta forward and 13 Jbeta reverse. Produced via immunoSEQ multiplex PCR; TCRdb's table is partial and in-frame only. The profile covers more than 150,000 clones, with around 81% appearing a single time and around 2.2% taken by the ten largest. The specimen sequenced was PBMCs. Source of these receptors: a woman aged 30 to 39 in good health and CMV-seronegative.

The chain employs TRBV28 and TRBJ2-7, with 7 bases lining up with TRBD1. This CDR3 spans 15 amino acids. Germline assignment: CDR1 MDHEN and CDR2 SYDVKM. V was pared by 6 bases and J by 2 bases, with 10 bases of the junction left unmatched. The CDR3 DNA is TGTGCCAGCAGGGCGCCCGGGACAGCCACCTACGAGCAGTACTTC. This gives the protein CASRAPGTATYEQYF.

The genes are TRBV7-8 and TRBJ2-7, with 9 positions matching TRBD1. This CDR3 comprises 14 residues. CDR1 and CDR2 from the germline V gene are SGHVS and FQNEAQ. V was clipped by 8 bases and J by 2 bases; unmatched bases: 7. CDR3 region: CASGLQGATYEQYF. DNA for the CDR3: TGTGCCAGCGGCCTACAGGGGGCTACCTACGAGCAGTACTTC.

This clone was recorded only once. The chain uses TRBV7-3 and TRBJ2-3, with a tentative D call TRBD2 (8 bases). Trimming cost V 2 bases and J 8 bases, with 20 bases left between them. This CDR3 spans 16 amino acids. Germline loops: CDR1 SGHTA, CDR2 FQGTGA. In nucleotides, the CDR3 is TGTGCCAGCAGCTTACGATCAACAGGGGCGGGAGGTACGCAGTATTTT. Residues: CASSLRSTGAGGTQYF.

J is TRBJ2-1 and V is TRBV4-1; D may be TRBD1 (5 bases). V dropped 0 bases and J dropped 9 bases, with 9 bases sitting between them. Germline assignment: CDR1 MGHRA and CDR2 YSYEKL. The CDR3 consists of 13 residues. CDR3 DNA: TGCGCCAGCAGCCAAGAACGCGACAGTGAGCAGTTCTTC. Protein sequence: CASSQERDSEQFF.

CDR3 loop: CASSQVFVGALSSGANVLTF. DNA of the CDR3: TGCGCCAGCAGCCAAGTGTTTGTTGGGGCCTTAAGCTCTGGGGCCAACGTCCTGACTTTC. The gene calls are TRBV4-3 and TRBJ2-6; D might be TRBD1 (5 bases). Per the germline V gene, CDR1 is LGHNA and CDR2 is YSLEER. Trimming stripped 1 base from V and 0 bases from J, with 19 bases between. This CDR3 spans 20 amino acids.

This clone is a singleton in its sample. The chain joins TRBV6-4 to TRBJ2-3; 10 nucleotides agree with TRBD2. Germline V gives CDR1 MRHNA, CDR2 SNTAGT. The CDR3 sequence is 15 residues long. The junction had 3 bases not matched to a gene; V was cut back by 2 bases and J by 4 bases. The CDR3 reads CASSDSGGASDTQYF. The CDR3 bases are TGTGCCAGCAGTGACAGCGGGGGGGCTTCAGATACGCAGTATTTT.

V usage is TRBV4-3 and J usage is TRBJ2-6; 11 bases match TRBD2. This CDR3 region has 19 residues. The germline V gene encodes CDR1 LGHNA and CDR2 YSLEER. Trimming at V came to 5 bases and at J to 0 bases, leaving 9 bases not matched to a gene. The CDR3 sequence: CASSGTSGSTSSGANVLTF. The CDR3 bases are TGCGCCAGCAGCGGAACTAGCGGGAGCACTAGCTCTGGGGCCAACGTCCTGACTTTC.

The gene calls are TRBV10-3 and TRBJ2-7; the match to TRBD1 covers 9 bases. V was pared by 6 bases and J by 2 bases, with 5 bases of the junction left unmatched. CDR3 length equals 14 residues. Germline CDR1 ENHRY, CDR2 SYGVKD. The CDR3 loop is CAISGWDRAYEQYF. DNA for the CDR3: TGTGCCATCAGCGGATGGGACAGGGCCTACGAGCAGTACTTC.

The chain has TRBV28 and TRBJ2-1, with D unresolved. Germline loops: CDR1 MDHEN, CDR2 SYDVKM. The CDR3 spans 12 residues. V gave up 4 bases and J gave up 13 bases, with 14 bases separating them. As DNA, the CDR3 is TGTGCCAGCAGTTGGCGGTTTTCCCCTCAGTTCTTC. It translates to CASSWRFSPQFF.